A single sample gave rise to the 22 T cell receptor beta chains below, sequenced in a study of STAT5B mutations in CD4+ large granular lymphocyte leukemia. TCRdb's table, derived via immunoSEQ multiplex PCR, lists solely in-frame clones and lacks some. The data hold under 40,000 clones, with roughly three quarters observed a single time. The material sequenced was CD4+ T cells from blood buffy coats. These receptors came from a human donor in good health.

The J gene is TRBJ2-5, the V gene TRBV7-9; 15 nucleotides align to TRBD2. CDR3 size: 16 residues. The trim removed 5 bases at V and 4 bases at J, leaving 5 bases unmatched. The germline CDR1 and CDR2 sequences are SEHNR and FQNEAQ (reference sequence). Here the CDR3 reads CASSLGLAGGLETQYF. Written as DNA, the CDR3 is TGTGCCAGCAGCCTGGGACTAGCGGGGGGTCTAGAGACCCAGTACTTC.

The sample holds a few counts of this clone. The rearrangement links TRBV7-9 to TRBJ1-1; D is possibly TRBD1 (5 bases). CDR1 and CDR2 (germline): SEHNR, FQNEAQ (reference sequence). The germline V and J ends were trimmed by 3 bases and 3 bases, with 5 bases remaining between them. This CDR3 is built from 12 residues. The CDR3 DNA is TGTGCCAGCAGCTTCAGGGACACTGAAGCTTTCTTT. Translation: CASSFRDTEAFF.

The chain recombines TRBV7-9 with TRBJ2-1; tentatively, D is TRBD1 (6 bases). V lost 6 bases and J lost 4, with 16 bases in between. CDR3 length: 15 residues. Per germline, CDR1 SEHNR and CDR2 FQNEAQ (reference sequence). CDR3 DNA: TGTGCCAGCAGTTCTACTGGGGGCGCATACAATGAGCAGTTCTTC. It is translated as CASSSTGGAYNEQFF.

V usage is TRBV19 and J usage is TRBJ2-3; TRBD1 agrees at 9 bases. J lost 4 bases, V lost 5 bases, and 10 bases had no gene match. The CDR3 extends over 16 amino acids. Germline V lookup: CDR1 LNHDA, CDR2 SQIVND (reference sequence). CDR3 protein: CASSPRRTGESDTQYF. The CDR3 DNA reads TGTGCCAGTAGTCCGCGCCGGACAGGGGAATCAGATACGCAGTATTTT.

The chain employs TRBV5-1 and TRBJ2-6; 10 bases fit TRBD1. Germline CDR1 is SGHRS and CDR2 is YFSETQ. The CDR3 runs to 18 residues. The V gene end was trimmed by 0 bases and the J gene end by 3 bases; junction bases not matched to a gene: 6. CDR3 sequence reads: CASSLVRTGGDGANVLTF. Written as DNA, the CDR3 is TGCGCCAGCAGCTTGGTGAGGACAGGGGGAGATGGGGCCAACGTCCTGACTTTC. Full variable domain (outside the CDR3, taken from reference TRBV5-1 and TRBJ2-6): KAGVTQTPRYLIKTRGQQVTLSCSPISGHRSVSWYQQTPGQGLQFLFEYFSETQRNKGNFPGRFSGRQFSNSRSEMNVSTLELGDSALYLCASSLVRTGGDGANVLTFGAGSRLTVL.

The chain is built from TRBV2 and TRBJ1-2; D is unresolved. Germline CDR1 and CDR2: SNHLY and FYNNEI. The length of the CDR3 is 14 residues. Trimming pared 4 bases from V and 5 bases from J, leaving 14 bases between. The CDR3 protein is CASSAQLASYGYTF. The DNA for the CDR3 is TGTGCCAGCAGTGCGCAGCTGGCCTCTTATGGCTACACCTTC.

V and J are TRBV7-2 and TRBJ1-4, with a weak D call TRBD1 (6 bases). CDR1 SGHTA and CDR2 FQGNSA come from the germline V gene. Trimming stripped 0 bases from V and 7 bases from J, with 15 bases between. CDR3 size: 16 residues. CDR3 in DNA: TGTGCCAGCAGCTTAGCTCCCCAGGGAGGGGGTGAAAAACTGTTTTTT. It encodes CASSLAPQGGGEKLFF.

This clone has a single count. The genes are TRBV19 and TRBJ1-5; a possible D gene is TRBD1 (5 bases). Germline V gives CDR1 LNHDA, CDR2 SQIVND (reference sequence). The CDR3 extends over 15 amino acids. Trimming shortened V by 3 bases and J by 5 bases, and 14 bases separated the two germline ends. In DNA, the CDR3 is TGTGCCAGTAGTATTAGAGTCCCGGGGGATCAGCCCCAGCATTTT. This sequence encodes CASSIRVPGDQPQHF.

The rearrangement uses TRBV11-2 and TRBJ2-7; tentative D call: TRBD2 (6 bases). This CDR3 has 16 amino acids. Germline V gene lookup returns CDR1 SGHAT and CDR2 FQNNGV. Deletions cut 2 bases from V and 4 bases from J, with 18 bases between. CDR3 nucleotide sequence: TGTGCCAGCAGCTTAAGGCGTCTGGGGGGTACGTACGAGCAGTACTTC. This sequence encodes CASSLRRLGGTYEQYF.

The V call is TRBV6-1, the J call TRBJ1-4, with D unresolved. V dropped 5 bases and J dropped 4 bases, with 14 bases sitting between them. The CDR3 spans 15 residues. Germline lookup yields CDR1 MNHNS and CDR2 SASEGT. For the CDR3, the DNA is TGTGCCAGCAGTAAAGAGGCGGCGAATAATGAAAAACTGTTTTTT. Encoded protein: CASSKEAANNEKLFF.

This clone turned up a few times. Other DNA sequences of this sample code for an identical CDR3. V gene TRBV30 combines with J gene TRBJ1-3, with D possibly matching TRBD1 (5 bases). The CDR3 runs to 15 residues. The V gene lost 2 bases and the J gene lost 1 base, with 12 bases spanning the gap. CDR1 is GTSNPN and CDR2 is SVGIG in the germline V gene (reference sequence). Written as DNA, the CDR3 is TGTGCCTGGAGTAGGGACTCCGGTTCTGGAAACACCATATATTTT. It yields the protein CAWSRDSGSGNTIYF.

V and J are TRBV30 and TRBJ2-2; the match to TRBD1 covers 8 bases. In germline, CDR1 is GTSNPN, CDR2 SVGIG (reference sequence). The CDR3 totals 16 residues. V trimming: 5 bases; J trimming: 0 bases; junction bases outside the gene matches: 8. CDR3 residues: CAWRTGILANTGELFF. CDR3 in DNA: TGTGCCTGGCGGACAGGGATTCTAGCGAACACCGGGGAGCTGTTTTTT.

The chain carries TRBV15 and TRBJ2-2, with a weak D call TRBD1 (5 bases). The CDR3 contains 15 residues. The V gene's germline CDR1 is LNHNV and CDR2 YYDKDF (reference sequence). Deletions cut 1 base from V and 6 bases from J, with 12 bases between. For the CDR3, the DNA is TGTGCCACCAGCAGAGTGGACATTTTCCCCGGGGAGCTGTTTTTT. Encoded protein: CATSRVDIFPGELFF.

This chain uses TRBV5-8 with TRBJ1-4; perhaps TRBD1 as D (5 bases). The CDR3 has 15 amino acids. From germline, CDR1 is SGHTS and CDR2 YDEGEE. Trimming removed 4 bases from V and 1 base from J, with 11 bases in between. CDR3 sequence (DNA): TGTGCCAGCAGCCGTCGGGGGAGAACTAATGAAAAACTGTTTTTT. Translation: CASSRRGRTNEKLFF.

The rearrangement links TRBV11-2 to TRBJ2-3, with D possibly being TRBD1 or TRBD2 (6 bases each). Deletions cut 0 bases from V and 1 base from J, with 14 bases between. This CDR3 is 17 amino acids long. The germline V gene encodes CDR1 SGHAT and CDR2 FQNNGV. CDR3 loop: CASSLERGGIGTDTQYF. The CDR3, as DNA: TGTGCCAGCAGCTTAGAACGAGGGGGGATTGGCACAGATACGCAGTATTTT.

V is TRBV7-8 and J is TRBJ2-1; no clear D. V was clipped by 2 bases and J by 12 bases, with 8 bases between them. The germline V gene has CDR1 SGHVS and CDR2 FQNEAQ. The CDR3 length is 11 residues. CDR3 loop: CASSLTLGQFF. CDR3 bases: TGTGCCAGCAGCTTAACCCTGGGGCAGTTCTTC.

In nucleotides, the CDR3 is TGCGCCAGCAGTCAATCGGCCGGCCTTAGGTACTTC. Protein sequence: CASSQSAGLRYF. The V call is TRBV23-1, the J call TRBJ2-7, with D uncertain. TRBV23-1 belongs to the ORF category, with a function that is uncertain. Trimming pared 0 bases from V and 12 bases from J, leaving 12 bases between. The CDR3 is made up of 12 amino acids.

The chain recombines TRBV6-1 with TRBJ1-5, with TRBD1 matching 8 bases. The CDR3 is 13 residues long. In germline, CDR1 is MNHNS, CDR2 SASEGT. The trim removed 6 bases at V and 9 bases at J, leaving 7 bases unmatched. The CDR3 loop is CASSIDRGRPQHF. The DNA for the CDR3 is TGTGCCAGCAGCATAGACAGGGGAAGGCCCCAGCATTTT.

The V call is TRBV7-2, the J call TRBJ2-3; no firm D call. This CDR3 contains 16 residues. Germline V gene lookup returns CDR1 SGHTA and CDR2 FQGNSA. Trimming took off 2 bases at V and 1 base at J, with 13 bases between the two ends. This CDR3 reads CASSLNSRVRTDTQYF. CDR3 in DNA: TGTGCCAGCAGCTTAAATAGCAGAGTACGCACAGATACGCAGTATTTT.

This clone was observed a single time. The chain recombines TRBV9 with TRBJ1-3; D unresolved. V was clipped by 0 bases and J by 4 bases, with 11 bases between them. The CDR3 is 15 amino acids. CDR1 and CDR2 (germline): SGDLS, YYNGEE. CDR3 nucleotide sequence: TGTGCCAGCAGCGTAGATGGGCAGGCCGGAAACACCATATATTTT. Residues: CASSVDGQAGNTIYF.

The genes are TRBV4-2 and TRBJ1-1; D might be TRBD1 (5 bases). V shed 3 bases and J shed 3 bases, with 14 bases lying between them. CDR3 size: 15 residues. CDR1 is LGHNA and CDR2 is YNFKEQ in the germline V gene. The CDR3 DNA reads TGTGCCAGCAGCCAGGGACCCGCGGTGTACACTGAAGCTTTCTTT. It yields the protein CASSQGPAVYTEAFF.

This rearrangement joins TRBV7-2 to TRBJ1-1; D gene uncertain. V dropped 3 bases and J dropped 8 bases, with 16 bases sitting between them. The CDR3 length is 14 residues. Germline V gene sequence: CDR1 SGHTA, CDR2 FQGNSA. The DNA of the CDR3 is TGTGCCAGCAGCTTCAAGAAAGTCGGCGTGGAAGCTTTCTTT. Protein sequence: CASSFKKVGVEAFF.